This TCR beta chain was found in a study of breast tumors, draining lymph nodes, adjacent tissues. TCRdb processed the multiplex PCR reads anew with MiXCR; each CDR3 protein has one entry. The sample yields over 200,000 distinct CDR3 sequences, 30% to 35% seen once. Samples came from axillary lymph nodes draining the breast cancer. As concerns this clonotype: The antigen is undetermined.

The study's findings and limits: Luminal-like breast cancer showed significantly higher tumor–nontumor repertoire similarity than basal-like. The data were judged consistent with most tumor T cells coming from lymph node and expanding in tumor.

CDR3 length: 12 amino acids. The V end was cut by 4 bases, the J end by 8 bases, with 6 bases between. From germline, CDR1 is SNHLY and CDR2 FYNNEI. The chain uses TRBV2 and TRBJ1-6; D unclear. The material sequenced was axillary lymph node tissue. This TCR came from a female donor with breast cancer. Some clones in this sample may be carry-over from other donors' samples. CDR3 sequence reads: CASSVGDSPLHF. CDR3 DNA: TGTGCCAGCAGTGTCGGGGATTCACCCCTCCACTTT.